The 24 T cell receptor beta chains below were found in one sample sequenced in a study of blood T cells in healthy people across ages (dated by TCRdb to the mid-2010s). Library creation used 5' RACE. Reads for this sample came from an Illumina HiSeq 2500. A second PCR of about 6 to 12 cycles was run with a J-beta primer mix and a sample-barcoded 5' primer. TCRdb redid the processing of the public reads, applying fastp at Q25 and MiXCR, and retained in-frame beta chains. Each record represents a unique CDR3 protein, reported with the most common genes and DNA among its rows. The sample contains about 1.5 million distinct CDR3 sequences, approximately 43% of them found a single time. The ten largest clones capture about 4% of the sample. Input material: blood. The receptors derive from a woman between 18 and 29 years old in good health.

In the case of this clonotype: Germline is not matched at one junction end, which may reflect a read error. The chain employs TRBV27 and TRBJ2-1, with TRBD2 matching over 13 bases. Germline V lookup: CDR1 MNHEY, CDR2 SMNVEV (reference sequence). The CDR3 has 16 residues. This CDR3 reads CASSPGTSGTFNEQFF. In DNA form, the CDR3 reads TGCGCCAGCAGTCCCGGGACTAGCGGGACTTTCAATGAGCAGTTCTTC.

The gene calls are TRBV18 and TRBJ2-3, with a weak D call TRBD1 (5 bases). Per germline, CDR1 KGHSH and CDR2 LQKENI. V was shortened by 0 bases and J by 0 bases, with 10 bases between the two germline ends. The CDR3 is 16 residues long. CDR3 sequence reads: CASSPPTEASTDTQYF. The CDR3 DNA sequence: TGTGCCAGCTCACCACCGACAGAAGCTAGCACAGATACGCAGTATTTT.

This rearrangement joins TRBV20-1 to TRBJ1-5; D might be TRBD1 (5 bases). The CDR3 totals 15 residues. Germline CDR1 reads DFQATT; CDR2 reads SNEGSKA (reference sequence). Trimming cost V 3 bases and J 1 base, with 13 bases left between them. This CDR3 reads CSASFRVRSNQPQHF. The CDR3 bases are TGCAGTGCTAGTTTCAGGGTCCGGAGCAATCAGCCCCAGCATTTT.

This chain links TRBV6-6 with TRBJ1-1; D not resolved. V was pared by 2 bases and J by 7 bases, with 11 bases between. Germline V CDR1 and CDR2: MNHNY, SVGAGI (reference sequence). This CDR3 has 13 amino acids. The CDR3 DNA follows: TGTGCCAGCAGTTACGGTGGGCTTAGTGAAGCTTTCTTT. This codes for CASSYGGLSEAFF.

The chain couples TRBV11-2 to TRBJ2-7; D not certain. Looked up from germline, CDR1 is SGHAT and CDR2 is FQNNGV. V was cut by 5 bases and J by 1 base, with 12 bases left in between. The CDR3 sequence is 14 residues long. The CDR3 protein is CASSPRMGSYEQYF. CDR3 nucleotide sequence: TGTGCCAGCAGCCCCCGGATGGGTTCCTACGAGCAGTACTTC.

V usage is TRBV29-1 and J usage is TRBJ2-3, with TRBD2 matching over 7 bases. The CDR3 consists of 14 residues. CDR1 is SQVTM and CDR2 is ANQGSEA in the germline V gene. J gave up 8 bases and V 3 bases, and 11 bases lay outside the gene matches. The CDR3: CSVDVAGVKGTQYF. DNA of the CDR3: TGCAGCGTTGATGTCGCGGGGGTAAAGGGTACGCAGTATTTT.

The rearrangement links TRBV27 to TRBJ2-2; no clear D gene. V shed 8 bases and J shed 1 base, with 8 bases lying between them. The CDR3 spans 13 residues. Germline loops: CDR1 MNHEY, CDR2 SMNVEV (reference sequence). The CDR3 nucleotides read TGTGCCAGCCAAAGACTGAACACCGGGGAGCTGTTTTTT. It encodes CASQRLNTGELFF.

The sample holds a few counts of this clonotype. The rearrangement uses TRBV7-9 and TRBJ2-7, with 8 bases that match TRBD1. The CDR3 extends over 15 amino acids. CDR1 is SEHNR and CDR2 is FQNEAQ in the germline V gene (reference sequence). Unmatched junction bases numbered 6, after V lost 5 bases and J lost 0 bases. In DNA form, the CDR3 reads TGTGCCAGCAGCATTTGGACAGGGCCCTCCTACGAGCAGTACTTC. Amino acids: CASSIWTGPSYEQYF.

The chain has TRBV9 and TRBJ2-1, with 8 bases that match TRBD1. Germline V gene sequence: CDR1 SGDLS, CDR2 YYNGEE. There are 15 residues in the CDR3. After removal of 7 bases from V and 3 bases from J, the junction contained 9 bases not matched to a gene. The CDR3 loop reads CASSPGGKSYNEQFF. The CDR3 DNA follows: TGTGCCAGCTCCCCAGGGGGCAAAAGCTACAATGAGCAGTTCTTC.

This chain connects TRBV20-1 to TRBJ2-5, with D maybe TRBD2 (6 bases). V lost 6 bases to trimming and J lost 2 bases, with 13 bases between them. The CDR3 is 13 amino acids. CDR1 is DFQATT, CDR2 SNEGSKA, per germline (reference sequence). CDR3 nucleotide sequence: TGCAGTGCCTATGGGGCGGGGCAAGAGACCCAGTACTTC. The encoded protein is CSAYGAGQETQYF.

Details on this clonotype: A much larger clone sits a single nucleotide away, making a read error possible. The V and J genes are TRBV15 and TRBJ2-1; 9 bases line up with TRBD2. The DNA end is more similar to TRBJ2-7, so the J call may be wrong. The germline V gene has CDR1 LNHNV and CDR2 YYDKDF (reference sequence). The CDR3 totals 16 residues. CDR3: CATSRATSGPYNEQYF. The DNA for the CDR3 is TGTGCCACCAGCAGAGCGACTAGCGGCCCTTACAATGAGCAGTACTTC.

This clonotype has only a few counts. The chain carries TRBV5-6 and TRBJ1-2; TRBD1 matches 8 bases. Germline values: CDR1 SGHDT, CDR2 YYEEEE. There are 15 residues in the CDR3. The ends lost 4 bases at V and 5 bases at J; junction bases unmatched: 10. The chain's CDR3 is CASSVYGTGRYGYTF. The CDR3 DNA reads TGTGCCAGCAGCGTGTACGGGACAGGTCGATATGGCTACACCTTC.

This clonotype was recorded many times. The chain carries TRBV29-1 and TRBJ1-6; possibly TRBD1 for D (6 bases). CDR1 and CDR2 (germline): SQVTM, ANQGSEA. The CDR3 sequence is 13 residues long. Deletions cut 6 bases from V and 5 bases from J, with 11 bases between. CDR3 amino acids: CSVKGDNNSPLHF. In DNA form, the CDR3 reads TGCAGCGTCAAGGGGGACAATAATTCACCCCTCCACTTT.

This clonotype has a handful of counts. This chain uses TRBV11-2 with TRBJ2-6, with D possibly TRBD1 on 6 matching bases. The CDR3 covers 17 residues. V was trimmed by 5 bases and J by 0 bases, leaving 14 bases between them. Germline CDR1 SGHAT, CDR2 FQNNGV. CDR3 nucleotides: TGTGCCAGCAGCCCGTGGGACAATCTCTCTGGGGCCAACGTCCTGACTTTC. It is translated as CASSPWDNLSGANVLTF.

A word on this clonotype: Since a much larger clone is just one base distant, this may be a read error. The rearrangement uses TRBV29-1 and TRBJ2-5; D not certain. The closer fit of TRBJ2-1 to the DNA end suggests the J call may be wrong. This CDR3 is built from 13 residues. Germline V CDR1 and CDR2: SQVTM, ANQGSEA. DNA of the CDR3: TGCAGCGTTGATTCCACATCCCAAGAGACCCAGTTCTTC. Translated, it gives CSVDSTSQETQFF.

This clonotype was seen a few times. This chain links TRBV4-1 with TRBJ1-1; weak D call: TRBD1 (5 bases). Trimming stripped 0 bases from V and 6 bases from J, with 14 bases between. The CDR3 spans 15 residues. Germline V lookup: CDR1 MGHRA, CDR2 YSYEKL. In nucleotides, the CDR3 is TGCGCCAGCAGCCAAGATCTTGGACACGAACCTGAAGCTTTCTTT. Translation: CASSQDLGHEPEAFF.

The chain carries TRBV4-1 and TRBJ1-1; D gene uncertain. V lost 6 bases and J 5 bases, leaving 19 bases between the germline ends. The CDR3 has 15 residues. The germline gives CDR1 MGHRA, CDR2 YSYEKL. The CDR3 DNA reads TGCGCCAGCAGTCTAGGCGCCCCGCGGGGTACTGAAGCTTTCTTT. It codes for CASSLGAPRGTEAFF.

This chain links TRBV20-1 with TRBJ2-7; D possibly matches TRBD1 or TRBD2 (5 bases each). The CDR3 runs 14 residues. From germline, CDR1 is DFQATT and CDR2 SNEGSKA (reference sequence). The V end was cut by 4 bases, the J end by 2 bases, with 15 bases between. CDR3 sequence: CSATVGGEPYEQYF. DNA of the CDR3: TGCAGTGCTACCGTTGGGGGAGAGCCCTACGAGCAGTACTTC.

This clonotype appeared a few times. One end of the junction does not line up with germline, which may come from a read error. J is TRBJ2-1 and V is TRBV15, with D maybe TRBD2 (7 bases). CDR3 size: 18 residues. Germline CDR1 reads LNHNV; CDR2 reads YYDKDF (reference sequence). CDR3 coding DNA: TGTGCAACCAGCAGAGGGTGGGGGGGGCGACAGTCCTACAATGAGCAGTTCTTC. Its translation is CATSRGWGGRQSYNEQFF.

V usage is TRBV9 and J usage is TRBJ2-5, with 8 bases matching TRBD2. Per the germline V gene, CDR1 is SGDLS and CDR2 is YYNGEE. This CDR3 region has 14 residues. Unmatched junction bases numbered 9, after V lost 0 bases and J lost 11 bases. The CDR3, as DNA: TGTGCCAGCAGCGTAGTGAGCGGGAGTAATGAGCAGTACTTC. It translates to CASSVVSGSNEQYF.

CDR3 residues: CASGADGSSYNEQFF. The CDR3 nucleotides are TGCGCCAGCGGCGCAGACGGGAGCTCCTACAATGAGCAGTTCTTC. The V call is TRBV5-1, the J call TRBJ2-1, with a possible D match to TRBD2 (6 bases). The CDR3 has 15 residues. Per germline, CDR1 SGHRS and CDR2 YFSETQ. The germline V and J ends were trimmed by 7 bases and 0 bases, with 14 bases remaining between them.

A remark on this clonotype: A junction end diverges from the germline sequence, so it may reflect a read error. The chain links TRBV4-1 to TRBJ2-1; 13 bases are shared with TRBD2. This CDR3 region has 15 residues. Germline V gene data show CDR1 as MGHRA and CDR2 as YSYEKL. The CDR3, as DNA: TGCGCCAGCAGCCTGACTAGCGGGAGGTACAATGGGCAGTTCTTC. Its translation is CASSLTSGRYNGQFF.

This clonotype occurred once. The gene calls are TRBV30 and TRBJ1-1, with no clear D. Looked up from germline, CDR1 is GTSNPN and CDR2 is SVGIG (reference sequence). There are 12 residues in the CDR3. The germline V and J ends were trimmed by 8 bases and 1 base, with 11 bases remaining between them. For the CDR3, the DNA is TGTGCCGATACAGTTCAGAACACTGAAGCTTTCTTT. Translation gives CADTVQNTEAFF.

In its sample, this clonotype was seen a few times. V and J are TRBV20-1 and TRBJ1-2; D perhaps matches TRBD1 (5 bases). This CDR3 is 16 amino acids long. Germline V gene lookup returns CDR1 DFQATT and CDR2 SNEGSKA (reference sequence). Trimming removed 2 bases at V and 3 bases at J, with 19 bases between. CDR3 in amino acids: CSARRGDWQGDYGYTF. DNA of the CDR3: TGCAGTGCTAGAAGGGGAGATTGGCAGGGCGACTATGGCTACACCTTC.